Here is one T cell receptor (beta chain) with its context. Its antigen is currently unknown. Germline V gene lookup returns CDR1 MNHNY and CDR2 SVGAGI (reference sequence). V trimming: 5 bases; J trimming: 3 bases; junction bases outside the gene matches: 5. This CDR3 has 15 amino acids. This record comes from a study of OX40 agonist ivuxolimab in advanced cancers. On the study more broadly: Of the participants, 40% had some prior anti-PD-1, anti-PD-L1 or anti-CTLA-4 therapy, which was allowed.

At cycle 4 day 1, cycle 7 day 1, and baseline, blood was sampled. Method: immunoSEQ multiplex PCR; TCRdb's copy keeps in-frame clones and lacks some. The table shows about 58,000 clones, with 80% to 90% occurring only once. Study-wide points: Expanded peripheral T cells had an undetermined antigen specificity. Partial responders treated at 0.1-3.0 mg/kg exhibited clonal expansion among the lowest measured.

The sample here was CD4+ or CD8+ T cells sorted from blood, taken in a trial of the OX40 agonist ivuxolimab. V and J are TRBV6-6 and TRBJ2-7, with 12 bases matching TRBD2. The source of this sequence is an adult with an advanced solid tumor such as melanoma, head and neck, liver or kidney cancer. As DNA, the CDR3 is TGTGCCAGCAGTAAAGGACTAGCGGGGAACTACGAGCAGTACTTC. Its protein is CASSKGLAGNYEQYF.